This T cell receptor (beta chain) was recovered during a study of T-cell reconstitution after alpha-beta-depleted transplantation in children. The TCRbeta library was prepared with unique molecular identifiers. TCRdb reprocessed the PCR reads with MiXCR, giving one entry per CDR3 protein. The repertoire holds around 360,000 distinct CDR3 sequences, around 10% seen once, with 2% to 3% in the top ten. Trimming removed 7 bases at V and 3 bases at J, with 6 bases between. The germline V gene encodes CDR1 WSHSY and CDR2 SAAADI. This CDR3 contains 11 residues. This clonotype was recorded at least ten times.

The receptor was derived from a human donor who donated a stem cell graft to a child with acute lymphoblastic leukemia. The chain carries TRBV10-2 and TRBJ1-1; no firm D call. Sequencing was performed on PBMCs from the stem cell graft donor, taken from the stem cell graft. Written as DNA, the CDR3 is TGCGCCAGCAATGGGTACACTGAAGCTTTCTTT. Its translation: CASNGYTEAFF.